These 22 T cell receptor beta chains were sequenced from one sample in a study of shared clonotypes between healthy human individuals. The naive CD8 population came from CD45RO-negative cells selected for CCR7, without terminally differentiated effector memory CD45RA+ cells. Only in-frame clones appear in the TCRdb table, and some are missing; sequencing was by immunoSEQ multiplex PCR. The sample lists around 2.1 million clones, 85% to 95% occurring once. The sample taken for sequencing was naive CD8+ T cells from PBMCs. All receptors derive from a man aged 18 to 35 in good health. Some clones in this sample may be carry-over from other donors' samples.

The chain uses TRBV5-1 and TRBJ2-7; 9 nucleotides align to TRBD1. The CDR3 covers 16 residues. J lost 3 bases, V lost 5 bases, and 12 bases had no gene match. Germline V gene sequence: CDR1 SGHRS, CDR2 YFSETQ. Here the CDR3 reads CASRVEPGQGRYEQYF. The CDR3 region has the DNA TGCGCCAGCAGGGTCGAGCCGGGACAGGGCCGCTACGAGCAGTACTTC.

V is TRBV9 and J is TRBJ2-4, with TRBD1 as a possible D gene (5 bases). The germline V gene has CDR1 SGDLS and CDR2 YYNGEE. V was trimmed by 0 bases and J by 8 bases, leaving 15 bases between them. The CDR3 spans 15 residues. CDR3: CASSVVIREGDIQYF. The DNA for the CDR3 is TGTGCCAGCAGCGTAGTGATCAGGGAAGGGGACATTCAGTACTTC.

V usage is TRBV29-1 and J usage is TRBJ2-7; 8 bases line up with TRBD1. The germline CDR1 and CDR2 sequences are SQVTM and ANQGSEA. The trim removed 7 bases at V and 5 bases at J, leaving 7 bases unmatched. The CDR3 runs 12 residues. The CDR3 region is CSARTGRNEQYF. CDR3 nucleotides: TGCAGCGCGAGGACAGGGCGGAACGAGCAGTACTTC.

V and J are TRBV11-2 and TRBJ2-2; tentatively, D is TRBD1 (6 bases). The CDR3 sequence is 14 residues long. Per the germline V gene, CDR1 is SGHAT and CDR2 is FQNNGV. V was trimmed by 5 bases and J by 7 bases, leaving 14 bases between them. CDR3 in DNA: TGTGCCAGCAGCCGGAGACAGGCCGACGGGGAGCTGTTTTTT. It yields the protein CASSRRQADGELFF.

The chain combines TRBV28 with TRBJ2-1; D is possibly TRBD2 (5 bases). The V gene lost 6 bases and the J gene lost 0 bases, with 12 bases spanning the gap. CDR3 length equals 15 residues. Germline CDR1 is MDHEN and CDR2 is SYDVKM. DNA for the CDR3: TGTGCCAGCAGGAGAGCGGCAAGCTCCTACAATGAGCAGTTCTTC. Its protein product is CASRRAASSYNEQFF.

The gene calls are TRBV5-8 and TRBJ1-5, with D possibly being TRBD1 (6 bases). This CDR3 has 16 amino acids. Germline loops: CDR1 SGHTS, CDR2 YDEGEE. Trimming removed 4 bases at V and 0 bases at J, with 14 bases between. Here the CDR3 DNA reads TGTGCCAGCAGCCCCCCAGGGGTGTTTAGCAATCAGCCCCAGCATTTT. This codes for CASSPPGVFSNQPQHF.

The V gene is TRBV27, the J gene TRBJ2-3, with unresolved D. Trimming took off 3 bases at V and 6 bases at J, with 10 bases between the two ends. The CDR3 runs to 13 residues. Germline V gives CDR1 MNHEY, CDR2 SMNVEV (reference sequence). The CDR3, as DNA: TGTGCCAGCAGTTTTGCGAGTTTGGATACGCAGTATTTT. Translated: CASSFASLDTQYF.

This clone was counted a few times. Other DNA sequences in the same sample also yield this CDR3. The chain carries TRBV4-1 and TRBJ2-7; D unresolved. Trimming left V 3 bases short and J 1 base short, with 13 bases between. Germline V lookup: CDR1 MGHRA, CDR2 YSYEKL. The CDR3 extends over 15 amino acids. The CDR3 nucleotides are TGCGCCAGCAGCCAGGACCCGGGCTTGTCCTACGAGCAGTACTTC. This codes for CASSQDPGLSYEQYF.

In its sample, this clone was seen a few times. The rearrangement joins TRBV5-4 to TRBJ1-4, with 8 positions matching TRBD1. Germline V gene lookup returns CDR1 SGHNT and CDR2 YYREEE (reference sequence). Losses at the gene ends were 1 base for V and 8 bases for J; bases not matched to a gene: 4. The CDR3 runs to 14 residues. Here the CDR3 DNA reads TGTGCCAGCAGCTTGCGGGACAGGCCGGAAAAACTGTTTTTT. This translates into CASSLRDRPEKLFF.

J is TRBJ1-5 and V is TRBV27; D remains unclear. Germline V gene data show CDR1 as MNHEY and CDR2 as SMNVEV (reference sequence). The CDR3 sequence is 15 residues long. Trimming left V 8 bases short and J 0 bases short, with 14 bases between. The CDR3 DNA is TGTGCCAGCGGGGTCGAAGGAAATAGCAATCAGCCCCAGCATTTT. It specifies CASGVEGNSNQPQHF.

The chain combines TRBV9 with TRBJ2-2, with 8 bases fitting TRBD2. The V segment lost 4 bases and the J segment 1 base; nucleotides outside the gene matches: 6. This CDR3 has 16 residues. The germline CDR1 and CDR2 sequences are SGDLS and YYNGEE. Here the CDR3 reads CASSPTSGENTGELFF. Written as DNA, the CDR3 is TGTGCCAGCAGCCCAACTAGCGGAGAGAACACCGGGGAGCTGTTTTTT. The variable domain in full, with the rest retrieved from reference TRBV9 and TRBJ2-2, is DSGVTQTPKHLITATGQRVTLRCSPRSGDLSVYWYQQSLDQGLQFLIQYYNGEERAKGNILERFSAQQFPDLHSELNLSSLELGDSALYFCASSPTSGENTGELFFGEGSRLTVL.

The chain has TRBV27 and TRBJ2-3, with TRBD2 matching 13 bases. Germline assignment: CDR1 MNHEY and CDR2 SMNVEV (reference sequence). Trimming cost V 2 bases and J 4 bases; bases outside gene matches: 15. CDR3 length: 20 amino acids. The CDR3: CASSLPTSGRFGLLADTQYF. DNA of the CDR3: TGTGCCAGCAGTTTACCGACTAGCGGGAGGTTCGGTTTGTTGGCAGATACGCAGTATTTT.

The chain carries TRBV7-9 and TRBJ2-1; 7 bases agree with TRBD1. CDR3 length: 15 residues. CDR1 is SEHNR, CDR2 FQNEAQ, per germline (reference sequence). J gave up 0 bases and V 6 bases, and 5 bases lay outside the gene matches. Written as DNA, the CDR3 is TGTGCCAGCAGGCCTAGGGGGCGCTCCTACAATGAGCAGTTCTTC. Its protein product is CASRPRGRSYNEQFF.

The CDR3 bases are TGTGCCAGCAGCTTTCCCGGGCGCGGCCGAGAGAACACCGGGGAGCTGTTTTTT. Translating gives CASSFPGRGRENTGELFF. This sequence joins TRBV7-9 and TRBJ2-2; D is undetermined. V was shortened by 3 bases and J by 1 base, with 18 bases between the two germline ends. Germline CDR1 SEHNR, CDR2 FQNEAQ (reference sequence). The CDR3 has 18 residues.

V is TRBV28 and J is TRBJ2-3; D is perhaps TRBD1 (5 bases). V was pared by 7 bases and J by 0 bases, with 14 bases between. Germline CDR1 MDHEN, CDR2 SYDVKM. This CDR3 has 15 residues. CDR3 DNA: TGTGCCAGCACCCCATGGGGCGCAAGCACAGATACGCAGTATTTT. The encoded protein is CASTPWGASTDTQYF.

The chain recombines TRBV4-3 with TRBJ2-5; no clear D. The CDR3 runs to 13 residues. Deletions cut 1 base from V and 1 base from J, with 4 bases between. CDR1 and CDR2 from the germline V gene are LGHNA and YSLEER. The CDR3 protein is CASSQGTQETQYF. The CDR3 DNA reads TGCGCCAGCAGCCAAGGGACCCAAGAGACCCAGTACTTC.

The rearrangement uses TRBV12-5 and TRBJ2-7, with D possibly TRBD2 on 6 matching bases. The germline CDR1 and CDR2 sequences are LGHNT and FRNRAP. The CDR3 loop spans 13 amino acids. V was trimmed by 4 bases and J by 0 bases, leaving 7 bases between them. This chain's CDR3 is CASGSGGSYEQYF. The CDR3 nucleotides read TGTGCTAGTGGTTCCGGGGGCTCCTACGAGCAGTACTTC.

The chain combines TRBV27 with TRBJ2-7; a possible D gene is TRBD2 (6 bases). The CDR3 has 12 amino acids. In germline, CDR1 is MNHEY, CDR2 SMNVEV (reference sequence). Trimming took 3 bases from V and 10 from J, leaving 13 bases between them. CDR3 sequence (DNA): TGTGCCAGCAGTTTTGGGACTGAGAATCAGTACTTC. Translated: CASSFGTENQYF.

The chain uses TRBV19 and TRBJ2-7; the match to TRBD1 covers 7 bases. Germline CDR1 is LNHDA and CDR2 is SQIVND (reference sequence). V gave up 4 bases and J gave up 2 bases; unmatched junction bases: 8. This CDR3 is 15 amino acids long. The CDR3 DNA reads TGTGCCAGTAGTACCTCAAGGGACAGACCCTACGAGCAGTACTTC. Translating it yields CASSTSRDRPYEQYF.

The chain uses TRBV11-2 and TRBJ2-1, with 8 nucleotides matching TRBD2. The V and J ends lost 1 base and 7 bases, in that order; junction bases with no gene match: 6. The CDR3 length is 15 residues. Germline V CDR1 and CDR2: SGHAT, FQNNGV. CDR3 in amino acids: CASSLVSSGSNEQFF. CDR3 bases: TGTGCCAGCAGCTTAGTAAGCAGCGGGAGTAATGAGCAGTTCTTC.

This rearrangement joins TRBV6-6 to TRBJ2-7; D is uncertain. Trimming took off 7 bases at V and 2 bases at J, with 12 bases between the two ends. The CDR3 runs 13 residues. CDR1 MNHNY and CDR2 SVGAGI come from the germline V gene (reference sequence). The CDR3 nucleotides read TGTGCCAGCACGACCGGAAATGCCTACGAGCAGTACTTC. It codes for CASTTGNAYEQYF.

V usage is TRBV27 and J usage is TRBJ2-7; no clear D. V shed 3 bases and J shed 2 bases, with 14 bases lying between them. This CDR3 has 15 amino acids. The V gene's germline CDR1 is MNHEY and CDR2 SMNVEV (reference sequence). The CDR3 nucleotides are TGTGCCAGCAGTTTGTCATCCAAACAGACCTACGAGCAGTACTTC. Residues: CASSLSSKQTYEQYF.